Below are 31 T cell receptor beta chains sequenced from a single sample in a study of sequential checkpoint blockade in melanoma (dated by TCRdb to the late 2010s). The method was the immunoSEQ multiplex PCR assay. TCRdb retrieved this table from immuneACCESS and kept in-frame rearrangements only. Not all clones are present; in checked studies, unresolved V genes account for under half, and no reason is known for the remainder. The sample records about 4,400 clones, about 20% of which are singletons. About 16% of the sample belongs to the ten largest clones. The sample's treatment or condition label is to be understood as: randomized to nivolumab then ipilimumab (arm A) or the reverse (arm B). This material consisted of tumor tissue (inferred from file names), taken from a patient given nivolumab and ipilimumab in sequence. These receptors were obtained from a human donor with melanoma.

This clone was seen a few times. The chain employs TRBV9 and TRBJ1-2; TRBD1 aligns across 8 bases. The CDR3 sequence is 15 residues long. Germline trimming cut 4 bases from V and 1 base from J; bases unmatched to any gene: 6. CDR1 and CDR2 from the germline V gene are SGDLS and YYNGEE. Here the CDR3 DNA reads TGTGCCAGCAGCCAAGGACAGGGACTTAACTATGGCTACACCTTC. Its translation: CASSQGQGLNYGYTF.

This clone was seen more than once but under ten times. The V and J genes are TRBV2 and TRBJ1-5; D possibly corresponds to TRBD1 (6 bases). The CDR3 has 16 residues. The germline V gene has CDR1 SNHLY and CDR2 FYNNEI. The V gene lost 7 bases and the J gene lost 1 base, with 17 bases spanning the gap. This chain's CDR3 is CASKLQGSGSNQPQHF. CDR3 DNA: TGTGCCAGCAAATTACAGGGCTCGGGAAGCAATCAGCCCCAGCATTTT.

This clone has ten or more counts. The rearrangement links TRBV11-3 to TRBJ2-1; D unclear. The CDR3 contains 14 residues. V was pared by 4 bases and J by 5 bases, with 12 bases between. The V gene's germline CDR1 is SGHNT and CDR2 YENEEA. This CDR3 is CASSSRRSNNEQFF. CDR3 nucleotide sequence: TGTGCCAGCAGCTCCCGGCGGAGTAACAATGAGCAGTTCTTC.

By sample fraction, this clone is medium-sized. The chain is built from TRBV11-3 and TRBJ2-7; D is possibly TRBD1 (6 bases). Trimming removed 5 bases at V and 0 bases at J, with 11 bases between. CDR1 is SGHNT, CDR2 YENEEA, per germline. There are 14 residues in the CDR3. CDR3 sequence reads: CASSPDRSSYEQYF. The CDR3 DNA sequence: TGTGCCAGCAGCCCAGACAGGAGCTCCTACGAGCAGTACTTC.

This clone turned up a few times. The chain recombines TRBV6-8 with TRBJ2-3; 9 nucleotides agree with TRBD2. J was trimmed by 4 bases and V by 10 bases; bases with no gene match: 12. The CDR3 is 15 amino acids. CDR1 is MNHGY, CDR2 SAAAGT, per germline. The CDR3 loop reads CAISLSGSGADTQYF. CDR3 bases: TGTGCCATCAGCCTTAGCGGGAGTGGGGCAGATACGCAGTATTTT.

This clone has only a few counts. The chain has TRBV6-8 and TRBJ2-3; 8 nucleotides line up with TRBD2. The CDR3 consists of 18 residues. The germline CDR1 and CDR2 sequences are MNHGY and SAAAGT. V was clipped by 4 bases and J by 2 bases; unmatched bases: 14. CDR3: CASSFSGEAGGFTDTQYF. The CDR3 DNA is TGTGCCAGCAGTTTTAGCGGAGAGGCGGGAGGCTTCACAGATACGCAGTATTTT.

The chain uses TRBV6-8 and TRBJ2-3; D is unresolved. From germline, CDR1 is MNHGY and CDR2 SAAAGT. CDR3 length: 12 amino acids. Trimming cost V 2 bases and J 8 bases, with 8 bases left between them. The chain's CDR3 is CASSYRSATQYF. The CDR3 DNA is TGTGCCAGCAGTTACCGCTCAGCTACGCAGTATTTT.

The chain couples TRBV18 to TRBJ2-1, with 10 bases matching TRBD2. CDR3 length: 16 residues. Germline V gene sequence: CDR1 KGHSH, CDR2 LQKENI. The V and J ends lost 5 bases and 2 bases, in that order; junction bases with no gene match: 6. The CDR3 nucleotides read TGTGCCAGCTCATCGGGACTAGCGAGCACCTACAATGAGCAGTTCTTC. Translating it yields CASSSGLASTYNEQFF.

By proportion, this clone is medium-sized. The DNA of the CDR3 is TGCGCCAGCAGCCAAGGGTGGCAGGGACAGTATGGTGAAAAACTGTTTTTT. It specifies CASSQGWQGQYGEKLFF. V and J are TRBV23-1 and TRBJ1-4, with TRBD1 identical over 7 bases. TRBV23-1 is labeled an ORF, and its function is uncertain. J lost 7 bases, V lost 6 bases, and 17 bases had no gene match. The CDR3 loop spans 17 amino acids.

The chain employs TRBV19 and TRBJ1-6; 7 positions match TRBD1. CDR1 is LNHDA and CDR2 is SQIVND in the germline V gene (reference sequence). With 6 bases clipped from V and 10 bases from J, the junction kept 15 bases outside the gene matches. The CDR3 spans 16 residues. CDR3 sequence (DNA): TGTGCCAGTAGCCTCCTTGGGCAGGGGGATTACTCACCCCTCCACTTT. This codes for CASSLLGQGDYSPLHF.

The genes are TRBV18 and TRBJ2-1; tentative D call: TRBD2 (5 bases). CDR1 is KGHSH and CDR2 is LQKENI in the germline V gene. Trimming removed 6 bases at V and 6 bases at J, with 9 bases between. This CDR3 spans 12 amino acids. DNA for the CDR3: TGTGCCAGCTCCGGGGATTCCAATGAGCAGTTCTTC. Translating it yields CASSGDSNEQFF. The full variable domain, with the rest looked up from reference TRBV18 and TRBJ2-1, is NAGVMQNPRHLVRRRGQEARLRCSPMKGHSHVYWYRQLPEEGLKFMVYLQKENIIDESGMPKERFSAEFPKEGPSILRIQQVVRGDSAAYFCASSGDSNEQFFGPGTRLTVL.

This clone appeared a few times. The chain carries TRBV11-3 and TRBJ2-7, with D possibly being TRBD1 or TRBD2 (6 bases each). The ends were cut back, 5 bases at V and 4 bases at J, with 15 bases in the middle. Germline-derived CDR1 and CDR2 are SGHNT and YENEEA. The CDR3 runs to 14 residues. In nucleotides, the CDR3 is TGTGCCAGCAGCGGAGGGGGGAGAGGGTACGAGCAGTACTTC. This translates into CASSGGGRGYEQYF.

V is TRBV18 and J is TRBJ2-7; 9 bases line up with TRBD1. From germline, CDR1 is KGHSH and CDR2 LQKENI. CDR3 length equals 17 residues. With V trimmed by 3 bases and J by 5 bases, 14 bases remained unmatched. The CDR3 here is CASSPRTGEVEWHEQYF. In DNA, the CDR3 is TGTGCCAGCTCACCGCGGACAGGGGAAGTGGAGTGGCACGAGCAGTACTTC.

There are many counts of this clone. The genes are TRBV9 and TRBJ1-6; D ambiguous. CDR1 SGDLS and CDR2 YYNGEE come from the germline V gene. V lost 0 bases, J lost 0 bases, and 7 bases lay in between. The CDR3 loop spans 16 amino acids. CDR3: CASSVVEDSYNSPLHF. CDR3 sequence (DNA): TGTGCCAGCAGCGTAGTGGAGGACTCCTATAATTCACCCCTCCACTTT.

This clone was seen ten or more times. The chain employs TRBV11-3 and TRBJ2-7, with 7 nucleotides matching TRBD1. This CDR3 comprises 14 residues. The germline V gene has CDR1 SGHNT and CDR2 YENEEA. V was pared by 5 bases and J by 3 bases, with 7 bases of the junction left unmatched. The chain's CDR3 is CASSQATGDYEQYF. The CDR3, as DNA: TGTGCCAGCAGCCAGGCTACAGGGGACTACGAGCAGTACTTC.

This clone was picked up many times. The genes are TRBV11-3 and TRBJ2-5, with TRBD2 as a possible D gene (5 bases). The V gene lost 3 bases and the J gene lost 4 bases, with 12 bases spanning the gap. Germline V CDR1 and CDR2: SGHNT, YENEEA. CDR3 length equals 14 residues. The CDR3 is CASSLDPRGETQYF. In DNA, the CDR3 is TGTGCCAGCAGCTTGGATCCCCGGGGAGAGACCCAGTACTTC. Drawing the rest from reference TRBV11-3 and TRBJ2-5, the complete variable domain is EAGVVQSPRYKIIEKKQPVAFWCNPISGHNTLYWYLQNLGQGPELLIRYENEEAVDDSQLPKDRFSAERLKGVDSTLKIQPAELGDSAVYLCASSLDPRGETQYFGPGTRLLVL.

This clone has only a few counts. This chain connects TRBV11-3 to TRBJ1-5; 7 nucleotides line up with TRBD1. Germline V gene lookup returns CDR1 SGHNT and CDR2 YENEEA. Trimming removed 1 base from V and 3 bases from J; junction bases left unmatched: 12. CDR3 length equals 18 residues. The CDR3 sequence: CASSLGAMVGGDNQPQHF. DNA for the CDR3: TGTGCCAGCAGCTTAGGTGCGATGGTAGGGGGCGACAATCAGCCCCAGCATTTT. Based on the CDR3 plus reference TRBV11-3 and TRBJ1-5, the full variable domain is EAGVVQSPRYKIIEKKQPVAFWCNPISGHNTLYWYLQNLGQGPELLIRYENEEAVDDSQLPKDRFSAERLKGVDSTLKIQPAELGDSAVYLCASSLGAMVGGDNQPQHFGDGTRLSIL.

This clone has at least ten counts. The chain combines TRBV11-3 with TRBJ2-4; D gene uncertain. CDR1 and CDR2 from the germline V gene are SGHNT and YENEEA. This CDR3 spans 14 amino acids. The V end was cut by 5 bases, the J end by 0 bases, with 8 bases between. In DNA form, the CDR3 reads TGTGCCAGCAGCAAGGAATTAGCCAAAAACATTCAGTACTTC. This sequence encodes CASSKELAKNIQYF.

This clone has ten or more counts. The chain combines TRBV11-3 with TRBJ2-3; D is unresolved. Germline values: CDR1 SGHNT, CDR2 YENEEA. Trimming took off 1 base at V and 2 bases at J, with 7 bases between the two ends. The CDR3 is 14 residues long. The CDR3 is CASSLGRATDTQYF. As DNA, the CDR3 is TGTGCCAGCAGCTTAGGCCGGGCCACAGATACGCAGTATTTT.

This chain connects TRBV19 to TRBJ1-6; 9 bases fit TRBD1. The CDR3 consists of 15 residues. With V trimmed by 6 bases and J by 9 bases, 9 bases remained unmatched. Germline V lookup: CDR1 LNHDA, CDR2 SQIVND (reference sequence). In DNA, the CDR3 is TGTGCCAGTAGAATGGGACAGGGAGGGACTTCACCCCTCCACTTT. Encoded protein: CASRMGQGGTSPLHF.

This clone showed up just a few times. The CDR3 DNA sequence: TGTGCCACCAGCAGAGATAACGGGGCGCGCACCGGGGAGCTGTTTTTT. It translates to CATSRDNGARTGELFF. The chain is built from TRBV15 and TRBJ2-2; D might be TRBD1 or TRBD2, each matching 5 bases. Germline-derived CDR1 and CDR2 are LNHNV and YYDKDF (reference sequence). This CDR3 contains 16 residues. Trimming took off 0 bases at V and 4 bases at J, with 12 bases between the two ends.

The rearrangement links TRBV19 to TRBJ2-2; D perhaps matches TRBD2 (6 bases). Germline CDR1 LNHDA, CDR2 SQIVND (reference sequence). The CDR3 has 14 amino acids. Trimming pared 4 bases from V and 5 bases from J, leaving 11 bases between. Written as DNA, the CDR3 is TGTGCCAGTAGTACCCCGCGGGGAACCGGGGAGCTGTTTTTT. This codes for CASSTPRGTGELFF.

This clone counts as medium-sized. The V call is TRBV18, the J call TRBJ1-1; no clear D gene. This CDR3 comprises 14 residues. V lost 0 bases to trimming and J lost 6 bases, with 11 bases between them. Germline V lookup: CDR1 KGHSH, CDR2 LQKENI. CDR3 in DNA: TGTGCCAGCTCACCACCGGGCTACTTGGCTGAAGCTTTCTTT. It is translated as CASSPPGYLAEAFF. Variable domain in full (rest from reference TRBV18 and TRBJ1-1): NAGVMQNPRHLVRRRGQEARLRCSPMKGHSHVYWYRQLPEEGLKFMVYLQKENIIDESGMPKERFSAEFPKEGPSILRIQQVVRGDSAAYFCASSPPGYLAEAFFGQGTRLTVV.

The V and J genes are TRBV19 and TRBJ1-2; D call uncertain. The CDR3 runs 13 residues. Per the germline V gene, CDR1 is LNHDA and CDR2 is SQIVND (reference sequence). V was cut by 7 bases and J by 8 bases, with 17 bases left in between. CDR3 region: CASKWEGGRGYTF. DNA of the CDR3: TGTGCCAGTAAATGGGAGGGAGGTCGGGGCTACACCTTC.

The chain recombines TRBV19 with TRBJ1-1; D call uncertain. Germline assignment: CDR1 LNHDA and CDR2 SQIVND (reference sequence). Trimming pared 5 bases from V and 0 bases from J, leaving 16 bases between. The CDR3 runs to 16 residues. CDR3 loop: CASSDSNQIMNTEAFF. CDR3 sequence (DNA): TGTGCCAGTAGTGACTCGAATCAGATAATGAACACTGAAGCTTTCTTT.

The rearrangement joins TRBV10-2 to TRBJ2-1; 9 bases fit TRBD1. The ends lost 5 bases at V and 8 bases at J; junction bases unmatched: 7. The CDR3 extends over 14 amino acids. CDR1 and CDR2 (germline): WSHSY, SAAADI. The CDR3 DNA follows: TGCGCCAGCAGTTACCCGGGACAGGGCTATGAGCAGTTCTTC. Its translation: CASSYPGQGYEQFF.

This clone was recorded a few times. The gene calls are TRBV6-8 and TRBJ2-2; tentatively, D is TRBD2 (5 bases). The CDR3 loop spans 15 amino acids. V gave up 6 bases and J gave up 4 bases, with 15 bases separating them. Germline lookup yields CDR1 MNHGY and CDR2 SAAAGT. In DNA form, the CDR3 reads TGTGCCAGCAGGCCATACTCCGCGGGCACCGGGGAGCTGTTTTTT. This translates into CASRPYSAGTGELFF.

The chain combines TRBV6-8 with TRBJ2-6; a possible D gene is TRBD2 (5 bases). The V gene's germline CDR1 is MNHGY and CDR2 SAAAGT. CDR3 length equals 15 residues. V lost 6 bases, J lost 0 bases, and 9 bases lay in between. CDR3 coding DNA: TGTGCCAGCAGCGAAACTAGCTCTGGGGCCAACGTCCTGACTTTC. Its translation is CASSETSSGANVLTF.

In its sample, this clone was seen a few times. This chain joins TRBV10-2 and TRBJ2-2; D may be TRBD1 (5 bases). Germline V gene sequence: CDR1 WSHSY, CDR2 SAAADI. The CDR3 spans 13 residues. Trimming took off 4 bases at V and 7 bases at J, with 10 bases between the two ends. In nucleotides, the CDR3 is TGCGCCAGCAGTGGTGCCAGGGACGGGGAGCTGTTTTTT. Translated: CASSGARDGELFF.

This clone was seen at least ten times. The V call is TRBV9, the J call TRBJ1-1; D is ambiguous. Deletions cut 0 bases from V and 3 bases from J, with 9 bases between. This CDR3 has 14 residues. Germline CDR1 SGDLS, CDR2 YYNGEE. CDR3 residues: CASSVDGSYTEAFF. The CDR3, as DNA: TGTGCCAGCAGCGTAGATGGCAGCTACACTGAAGCTTTCTTT.

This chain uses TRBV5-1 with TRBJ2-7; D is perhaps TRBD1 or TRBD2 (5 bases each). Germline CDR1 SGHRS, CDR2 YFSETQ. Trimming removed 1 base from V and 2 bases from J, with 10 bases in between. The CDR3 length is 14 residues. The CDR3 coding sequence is TGCGCCAGCAGCTTGCTTCAGGGAGCCTACGAGCAGTACTTC. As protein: CASSLLQGAYEQYF.